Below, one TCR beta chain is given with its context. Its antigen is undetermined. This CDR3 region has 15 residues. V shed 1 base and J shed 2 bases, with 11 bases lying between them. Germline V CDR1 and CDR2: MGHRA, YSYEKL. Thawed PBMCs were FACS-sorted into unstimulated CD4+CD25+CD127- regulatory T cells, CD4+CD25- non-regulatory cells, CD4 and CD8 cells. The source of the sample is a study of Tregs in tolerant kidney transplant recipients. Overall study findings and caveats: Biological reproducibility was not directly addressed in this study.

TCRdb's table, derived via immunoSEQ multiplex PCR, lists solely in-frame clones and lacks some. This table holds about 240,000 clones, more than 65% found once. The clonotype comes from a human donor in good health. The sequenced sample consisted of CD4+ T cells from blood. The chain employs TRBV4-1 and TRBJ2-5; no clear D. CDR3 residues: CASSQVSARQETQYF. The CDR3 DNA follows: TGCGCCAGCAGCCAAGTTTCCGCTAGGCAAGAGACCCAGTACTTC.